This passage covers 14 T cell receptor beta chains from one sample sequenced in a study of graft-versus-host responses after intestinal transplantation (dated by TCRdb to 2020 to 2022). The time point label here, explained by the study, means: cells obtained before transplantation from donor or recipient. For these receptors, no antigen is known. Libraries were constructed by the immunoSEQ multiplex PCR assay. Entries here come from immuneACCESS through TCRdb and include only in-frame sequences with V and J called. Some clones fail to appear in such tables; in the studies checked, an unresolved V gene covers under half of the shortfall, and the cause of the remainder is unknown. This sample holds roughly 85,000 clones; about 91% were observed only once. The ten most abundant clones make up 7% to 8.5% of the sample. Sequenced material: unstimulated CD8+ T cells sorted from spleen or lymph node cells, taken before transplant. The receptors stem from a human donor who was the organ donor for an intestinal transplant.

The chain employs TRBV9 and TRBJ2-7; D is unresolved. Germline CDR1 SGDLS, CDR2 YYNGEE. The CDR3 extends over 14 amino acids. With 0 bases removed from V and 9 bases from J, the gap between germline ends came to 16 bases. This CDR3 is CASSVGALNVGQYF. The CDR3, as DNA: TGTGCCAGCAGCGTAGGTGCCCTTAACGTCGGGCAGTACTTC.

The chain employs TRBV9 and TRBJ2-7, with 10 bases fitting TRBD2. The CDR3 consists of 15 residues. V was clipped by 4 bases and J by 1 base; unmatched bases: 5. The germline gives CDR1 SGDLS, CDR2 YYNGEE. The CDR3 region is CASSFGLAVSYEQYF. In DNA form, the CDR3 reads TGTGCCAGCAGCTTTGGACTAGCGGTGTCCTACGAGCAGTACTTC.

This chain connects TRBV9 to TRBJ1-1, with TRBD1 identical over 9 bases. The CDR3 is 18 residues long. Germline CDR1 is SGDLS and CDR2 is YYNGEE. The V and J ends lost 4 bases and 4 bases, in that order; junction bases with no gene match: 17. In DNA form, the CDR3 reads TGTGCCAGCAGCACCCCAGGACAGGGGATGGGGGAGGGCACTGAAGCTTTCTTT. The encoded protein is CASSTPGQGMGEGTEAFF. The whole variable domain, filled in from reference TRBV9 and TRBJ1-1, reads DSGVTQTPKHLITATGQRVTLRCSPRSGDLSVYWYQQSLDQGLQFLIQYYNGEERAKGNILERFSAQQFPDLHSELNLSSLELGDSALYFCASSTPGQGMGEGTEAFFGQGTRLTVV.

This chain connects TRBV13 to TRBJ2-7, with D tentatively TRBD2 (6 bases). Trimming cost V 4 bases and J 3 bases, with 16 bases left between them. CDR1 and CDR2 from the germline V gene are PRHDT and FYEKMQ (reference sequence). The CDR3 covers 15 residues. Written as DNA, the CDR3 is TGTGCCAGCAGCTCCATGGGGGGTTCCGTCTACGAGCAGTACTTC. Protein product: CASSSMGGSVYEQYF.

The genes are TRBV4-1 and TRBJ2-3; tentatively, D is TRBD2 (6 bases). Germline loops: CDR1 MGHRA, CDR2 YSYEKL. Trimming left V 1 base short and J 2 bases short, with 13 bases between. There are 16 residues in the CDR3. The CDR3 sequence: CASSQGGTYYTDTQYF. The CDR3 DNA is TGCGCCAGCAGCCAAGGAGGGACTTACTACACAGATACGCAGTATTTT.

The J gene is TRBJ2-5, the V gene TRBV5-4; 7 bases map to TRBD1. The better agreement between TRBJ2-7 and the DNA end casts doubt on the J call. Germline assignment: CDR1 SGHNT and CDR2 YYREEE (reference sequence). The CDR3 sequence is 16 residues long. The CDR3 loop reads CASSPGPTGTAYEQYF. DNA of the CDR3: TGTGCCAGCAGCCCGGGTCCGACAGGGACGGCCTACGAGCAGTACTTC.

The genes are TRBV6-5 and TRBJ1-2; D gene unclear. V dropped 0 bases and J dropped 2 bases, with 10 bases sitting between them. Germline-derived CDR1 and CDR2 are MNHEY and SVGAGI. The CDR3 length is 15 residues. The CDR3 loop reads CASSYSKGPNYGYTF. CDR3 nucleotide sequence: TGTGCCAGCAGTTACTCGAAAGGTCCCAACTATGGCTACACCTTC.

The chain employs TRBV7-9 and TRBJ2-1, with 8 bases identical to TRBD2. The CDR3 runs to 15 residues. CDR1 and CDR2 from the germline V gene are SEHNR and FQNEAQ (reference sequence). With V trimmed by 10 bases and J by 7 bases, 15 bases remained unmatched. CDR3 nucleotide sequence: TGTGCCATCCAGCAGGTACTAGCGGAGAAGAATGAGCAGTTCTTC. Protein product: CAIQQVLAEKNEQFF. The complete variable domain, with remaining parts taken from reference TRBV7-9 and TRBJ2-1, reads DTGVSQNPRHKITKRGQNVTFRCDPISEHNRLYWYRQTLGQGPEFLTYFQNEAQLEKSRLLSDRFSAERPKGSFSTLEIQRTEQGDSAMYLCAIQQVLAEKNEQFFGPGTRLTVL.

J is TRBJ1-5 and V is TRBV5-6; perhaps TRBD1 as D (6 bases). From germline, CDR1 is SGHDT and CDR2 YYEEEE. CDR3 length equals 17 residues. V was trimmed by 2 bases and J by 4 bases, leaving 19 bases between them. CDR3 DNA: TGTGCCAGCAGCTTATGGGCAGGGGTTTATCGGAATCAGCCCCAGCATTTT. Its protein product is CASSLWAGVYRNQPQHF.

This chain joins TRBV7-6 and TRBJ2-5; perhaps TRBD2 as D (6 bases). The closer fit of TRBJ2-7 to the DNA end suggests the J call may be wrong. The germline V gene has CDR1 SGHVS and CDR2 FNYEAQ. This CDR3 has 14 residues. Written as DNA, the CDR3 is TGTGCCAGCAGCTTACCTCTGACGCGGGGCGAGCAGTACTTC. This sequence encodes CASSLPLTRGEQYF.

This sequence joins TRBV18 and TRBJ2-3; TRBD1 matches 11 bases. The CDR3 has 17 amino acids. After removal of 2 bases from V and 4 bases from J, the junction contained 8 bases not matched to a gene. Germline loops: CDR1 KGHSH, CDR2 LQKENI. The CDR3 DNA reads TGTGCCAGCTCACCAGGAGCCCGGACAGGGGGCCCAGATACGCAGTATTTT. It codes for CASSPGARTGGPDTQYF.

The DNA of the CDR3 is TGTGCCAGCAGTTTGTGGTCAGGAGCGGACACCATATATTTT. Encoded protein: CASSLWSGADTIYF. The chain combines TRBV27 with TRBJ1-3; no definite D call. V lost 3 bases to trimming and J lost 8 bases, with 14 bases between them. This CDR3 comprises 14 residues. Germline loops: CDR1 MNHEY, CDR2 SMNVEV (reference sequence).

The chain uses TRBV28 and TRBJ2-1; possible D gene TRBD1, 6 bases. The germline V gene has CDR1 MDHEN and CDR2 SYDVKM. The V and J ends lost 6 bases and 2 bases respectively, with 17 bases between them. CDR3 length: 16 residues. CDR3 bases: TGTGCCAGCAGCTCGGGTTACAGGGCTACCTACAATGAGCAGTTCTTC. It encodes CASSSGYRATYNEQFF.

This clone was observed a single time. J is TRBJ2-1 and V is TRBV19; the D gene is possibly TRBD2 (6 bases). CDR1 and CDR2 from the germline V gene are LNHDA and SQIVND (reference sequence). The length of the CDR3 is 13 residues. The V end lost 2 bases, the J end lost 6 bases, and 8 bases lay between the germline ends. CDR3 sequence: CASSILARNEQFF. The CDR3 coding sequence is TGTGCCAGTAGTATACTAGCGCGCAATGAGCAGTTCTTC.